This TCR beta chain was retrieved from a study of blood T cells in healthy people across ages. Points from the study as a whole: Roughly linear declines in TCR beta diversity per million T cells occurred with age.

Combining a sample-barcoded 5' primer with a J-beta primer mix, a second PCR ran for roughly 7 to 11 cycles. TCRdb recomputed calls from the 5' RACE reads with MiXCR, one row per CDR3 protein. Counted here are roughly 1,800,000 distinct CDR3 sequences, around half occurring once; the ten biggest clones make up 2% to 2.5%. The germline V gene encodes CDR1 KGHSH and CDR2 LQKENI. This CDR3 region has 17 residues. Between the trimmed V and J ends, which lost 6 bases and 0 bases, there was a span of 19 bases. Points on this clonotype: Its target is not known.

The receptor's source is a woman aged 35 to 49 in good health. The sequenced material came from blood. This chain connects TRBV18 to TRBJ2-3; D may be TRBD2 (6 bases). CDR3 sequence (DNA): TGTGCCAGCTCTCGGGGGTCCACGCCTACTAGCACAGATACGCAGTATTTT. Translated: CASSRGSTPTSTDTQYF.